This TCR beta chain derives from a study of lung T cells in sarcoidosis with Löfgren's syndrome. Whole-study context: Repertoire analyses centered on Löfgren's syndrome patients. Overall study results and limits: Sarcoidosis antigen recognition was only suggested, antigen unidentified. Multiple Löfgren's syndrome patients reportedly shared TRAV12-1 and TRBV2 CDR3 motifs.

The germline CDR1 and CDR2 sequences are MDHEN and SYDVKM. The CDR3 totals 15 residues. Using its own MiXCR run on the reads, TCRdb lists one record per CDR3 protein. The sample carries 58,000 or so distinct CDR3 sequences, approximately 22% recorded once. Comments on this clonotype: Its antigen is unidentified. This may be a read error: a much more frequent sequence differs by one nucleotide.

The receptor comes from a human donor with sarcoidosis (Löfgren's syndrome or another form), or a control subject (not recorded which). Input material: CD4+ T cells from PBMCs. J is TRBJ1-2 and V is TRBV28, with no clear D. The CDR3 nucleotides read TGTGCCAGCAGTTTAAAACCCGCGGAGAACTATGGCTACGCCTTC. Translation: CASSLKPAENYGYAF.